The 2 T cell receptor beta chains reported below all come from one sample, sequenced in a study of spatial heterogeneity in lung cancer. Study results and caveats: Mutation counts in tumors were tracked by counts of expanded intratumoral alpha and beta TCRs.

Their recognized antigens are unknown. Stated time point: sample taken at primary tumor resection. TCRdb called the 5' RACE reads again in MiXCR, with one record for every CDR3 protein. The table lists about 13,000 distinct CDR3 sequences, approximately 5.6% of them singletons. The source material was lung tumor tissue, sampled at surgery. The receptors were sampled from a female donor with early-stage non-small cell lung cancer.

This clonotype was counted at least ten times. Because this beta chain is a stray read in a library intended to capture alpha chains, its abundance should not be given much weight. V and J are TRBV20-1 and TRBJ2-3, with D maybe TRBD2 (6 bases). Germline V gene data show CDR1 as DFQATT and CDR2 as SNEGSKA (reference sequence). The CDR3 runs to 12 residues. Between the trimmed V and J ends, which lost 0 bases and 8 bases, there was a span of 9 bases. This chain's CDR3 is CSAREKGGTQYF. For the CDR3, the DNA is TGCAGTGCTAGAGAAAAGGGAGGTACGCAGTATTTT.

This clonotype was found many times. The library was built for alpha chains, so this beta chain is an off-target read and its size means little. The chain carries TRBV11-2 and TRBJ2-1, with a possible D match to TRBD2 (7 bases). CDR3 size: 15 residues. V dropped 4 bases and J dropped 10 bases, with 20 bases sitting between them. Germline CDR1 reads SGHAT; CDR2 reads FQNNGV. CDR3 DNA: TGTGCCAGCAGCTCGCTTTTAAGGGGGGGCCGGGAGCAGTTCTTC. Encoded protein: CASSSLLRGGREQFF.